These 20 T cell receptor beta chains came from one sample sequenced in a study of cytomegalovirus exposure and HLA in healthy donors. Using immunoSEQ multiplex PCR, the repertoire was profiled, and TCRdb retains in-frame clones only, with some absent. The sample lists 80,000 to 95,000 clones, around 93% occurring once. The specimen was PBMCs. The origin of the receptors is a woman in her thirties in good health and CMV-seropositive.

This clone was counted a single time. This chain links TRBV28 with TRBJ2-5; weak D call: TRBD2 (6 bases). Germline CDR1 reads MDHEN; CDR2 reads SYDVKM. The CDR3 is made up of 15 amino acids. Trimming left V 2 bases short and J 0 bases short, with 10 bases between. CDR3 sequence (DNA): TGTGCCAGCAGTTTAGTAGCGGTGTACCAAGAGACCCAGTACTTC. This gives the protein CASSLVAVYQETQYF.

Only one count was recorded for this clone. The V call is TRBV13, the J call TRBJ2-7; 11 positions agree with TRBD2. V was pared by 4 bases and J by 6 bases, with 8 bases of the junction left unmatched. The CDR3 is made up of 15 amino acids. Germline V gene data show CDR1 as PRHDT and CDR2 as FYEKMQ (reference sequence). CDR3 DNA: TGTGCCAGCAGCTCACCGGGACTAGCGGTGAGCGAGCAGTACTTC. Translated: CASSSPGLAVSEQYF.

The chain joins TRBV7-8 to TRBJ1-2; D is perhaps TRBD1 (5 bases). This CDR3 spans 14 amino acids. V was shortened by 1 base and J by 2 bases, with 8 bases between the two germline ends. CDR1 is SGHVS and CDR2 is FQNEAQ in the germline V gene. This chain's CDR3 is CASSLGDRNYGYTF. CDR3 DNA sequence: TGTGCCAGCAGCTTAGGCGACAGAAACTATGGCTACACCTTC. Full variable domain (missing parts from reference TRBV7-8 and TRBJ1-2): GAGVSQSPRYKVAKRGQDVALRCDPISGHVSLFWYQQALGQGPEFLTYFQNEAQLDKSGLPSDRFFAERPEGSVSTLKIQRTQQEDSAVYLCASSLGDRNYGYTFGSGTRLTVV.

This clone was picked up one time. The V call is TRBV7-2, the J call TRBJ2-1; 13 positions match TRBD2. This CDR3 region has 18 residues. The V segment lost 5 bases and the J segment 4 bases; nucleotides outside the gene matches: 11. CDR1 and CDR2 from the germline V gene are SGHTA and FQGNSA. CDR3 DNA: TGTGCCAGCAGCCCTGCCGTTGGACTAGCGGGAGCGTACAATGAGCAGTTCTTC. It is translated as CASSPAVGLAGAYNEQFF. The full variable domain, completed using reference TRBV7-2 and TRBJ2-1, is GAGVSQSPSNKVTEKGKDVELRCDPISGHTALYWYRQSLGQGLEFLIYFQGNSAPDKSGLPSDRFSAERTGGSVSTLTIQRTQQEDSAVYLCASSPAVGLAGAYNEQFFGPGTRLTVL.

The chain has TRBV4-3 and TRBJ2-1, with TRBD2 identical over 10 bases. The V segment lost 0 bases and the J segment 4 bases; nucleotides outside the gene matches: 3. The CDR3 runs to 16 residues. The V gene's germline CDR1 is LGHNA and CDR2 YSLEER. CDR3 region: CASSQESGRVYNEQFF. The CDR3 DNA follows: TGCGCCAGCAGCCAAGAAAGCGGGAGGGTTTACAATGAGCAGTTCTTC.

The J gene is TRBJ2-1, the V gene TRBV27; 8 bases match TRBD2. In germline, CDR1 is MNHEY, CDR2 SMNVEV (reference sequence). The CDR3 loop spans 15 amino acids. The J segment lost 3 bases and the V segment lost 4 bases, leaving 5 bases of the junction unmatched. CDR3 sequence reads: CASSSGRGRYNEQFF. The CDR3, as DNA: TGTGCCAGCAGTTCCGGGAGGGGTCGCTACAATGAGCAGTTCTTC.

V usage is TRBV20-1 and J usage is TRBJ2-7; TRBD2 is a possible D gene (6 bases). The V gene lost 8 bases and the J gene lost 4 bases, with 12 bases spanning the gap. The CDR3 is 11 amino acids. CDR1 and CDR2 from the germline V gene are DFQATT and SNEGSKA (reference sequence). The CDR3 DNA follows: TGCAGTATGGGGGGATCGTACGAGCAGTACTTC. It yields the protein CSMGGSYEQYF.

CDR3 sequence (DNA): TGTGCCAGCTCACTCTCGACAGGGGAGAATCAGCCCCAGCATTTT. Translated, it gives CASSLSTGENQPQHF. This chain connects TRBV18 to TRBJ1-5; 8 positions agree with TRBD1. V lost 4 bases and J lost 4; bases outside the gene matches: 6. This CDR3 comprises 15 residues. The germline CDR1 and CDR2 sequences are KGHSH and LQKENI.

This rearrangement joins TRBV7-9 to TRBJ1-1, with D tentatively TRBD1 (5 bases). Germline V gene sequence: CDR1 SEHNR, CDR2 FQNEAQ (reference sequence). This CDR3 spans 15 amino acids. The ends were cut back, 2 bases at V and 3 bases at J, with 13 bases in the middle. As DNA, the CDR3 is TGTGCCAGCAGCTTACGTGGGGGGATGGACACTGAAGCTTTCTTT. Amino acid sequence: CASSLRGGMDTEAFF.

V is TRBV19 and J is TRBJ2-2; TRBD2 might be the D (5 bases). This CDR3 is built from 15 residues. Germline assignment: CDR1 LNHDA and CDR2 SQIVND (reference sequence). Between the trimmed V and J ends, which lost 7 bases and 1 base, there was a span of 13 bases. This CDR3 is CASISSTKNTGELFF. The CDR3 region has the DNA TGTGCCAGTATATCATCGACTAAGAACACCGGGGAGCTGTTTTTT. The full variable domain, rest sourced from reference TRBV19 and TRBJ2-2, is DGGITQSPKYLFRKEGQNVTLSCEQNLNHDAMYWYRQDPGQGLRLIYYSQIVNDFQKGDIAEGYSVSREKKESFPLTVTSAQKNPTAFYLCASISSTKNTGELFFGEGSRLTVL.

This clone is a singleton in its sample. The V and J genes are TRBV7-6 and TRBJ2-7; 9 bases are a match to TRBD2. CDR1 and CDR2 from the germline V gene are SGHVS and FNYEAQ. There are 15 residues in the CDR3. Losses at the gene ends were 5 bases for V and 1 base for J; bases not matched to a gene: 6. CDR3 DNA sequence: TGTGCCAGCAGCATCCGAGCGGGAGGATCCTACGAGCAGTACTTC. Protein sequence: CASSIRAGGSYEQYF.

In this sample, this clone turned up once. J is TRBJ2-3 and V is TRBV7-9, with 14 bases aligning to TRBD2. With V trimmed by 5 bases and J by 6 bases, 4 bases remained unmatched. The CDR3 extends over 15 amino acids. Per the germline V gene, CDR1 is SEHNR and CDR2 is FQNEAQ (reference sequence). CDR3 sequence (DNA): TGTGCCAGCAGCACGGGACTAGCGGGAGCTGATACGCAGTATTTT. Residues: CASSTGLAGADTQYF.

The chain carries TRBV28 and TRBJ1-3; maybe TRBD1 (6 bases). Trimming took off 3 bases at V and 2 bases at J, with 11 bases between the two ends. The CDR3 is 15 residues long. Germline CDR1 and CDR2: MDHEN and SYDVKM. CDR3 loop: CASSLVTGAGNTIYF. The CDR3 nucleotides read TGTGCCAGCAGTTTGGTGACAGGAGCTGGAAACACCATATATTTT.

The chain has TRBV9 and TRBJ2-3, with 8 bases identical to TRBD2. With 6 bases clipped from V and 3 bases from J, the junction kept 6 bases outside the gene matches. CDR1 is SGDLS and CDR2 is YYNGEE in the germline V gene. The CDR3 is made up of 14 amino acids. In DNA, the CDR3 is TGTGCCAGCACTCGGGAGGGCGATACAGATACGCAGTATTTT. Its protein is CASTREGDTDTQYF.

This chain connects TRBV19 to TRBJ2-7, with a possible D match to TRBD1 (6 bases). The CDR3 loop spans 14 amino acids. Deletions cut 5 bases from V and 2 bases from J, with 13 bases between. From germline, CDR1 is LNHDA and CDR2 SQIVND (reference sequence). In nucleotides, the CDR3 is TGTGCCAGTAGTCCGCTGGACAGCGCCTACGAGCAGTACTTC. Amino acid sequence: CASSPLDSAYEQYF.

J is TRBJ1-1 and V is TRBV28; 8 nucleotides agree with TRBD1. The CDR3 runs 14 residues. Germline V CDR1 and CDR2: MDHEN, SYDVKM. V lost 5 bases and J lost 3; bases outside the gene matches: 5. The CDR3 region has the DNA TGTGCCAGCAGTGAGACAGGGGATTACACTGAAGCTTTCTTT. Its protein is CASSETGDYTEAFF.

The V call is TRBV5-1, the J call TRBJ2-1, with 7 bases lining up with TRBD2. The CDR3 runs to 15 residues. The germline gives CDR1 SGHRS, CDR2 YFSETQ. The V gene end was trimmed by 5 bases and the J gene end by 8 bases; junction bases not matched to a gene: 13. Written as DNA, the CDR3 is TGCGCCAGCAGGTCGATGGCGGGAGTTAGACATGAGCAGTTCTTC. Its translation is CASRSMAGVRHEQFF.

This clone has a single count. The V and J genes are TRBV15 and TRBJ2-7, with 9 bases aligning to TRBD2. V dropped 3 bases and J dropped 1; count of bases not matched to a gene: 1. CDR1 and CDR2 (germline): LNHNV, YYDKDF (reference sequence). The CDR3 covers 14 residues. The chain's CDR3 is CATSRLAGSYEQYF. DNA of the CDR3: TGTGCCACCAGCAGGCTAGCGGGATCCTACGAGCAGTACTTC.

J is TRBJ2-1 and V is TRBV5-6; 8 nucleotides align to TRBD2. The CDR3 consists of 16 residues. Germline assignment: CDR1 SGHDT and CDR2 YYEEEE. V was clipped by 0 bases and J by 5 bases; unmatched bases: 7. The CDR3 sequence is CASSLAGTRVNNEQFF. Here the CDR3 DNA reads TGTGCCAGCAGCTTGGCCGGGACTAGAGTTAACAATGAGCAGTTCTTC.

The V and J genes are TRBV4-3 and TRBJ1-2; a weak D match, TRBD1 (5 bases). V was pared by 2 bases and J by 2 bases, with 15 bases between. Germline CDR1 is LGHNA and CDR2 is YSLEER. This CDR3 is 16 amino acids long. The CDR3 DNA reads TGCGCCAGCAGCCAATCCTACCGGGGGGGGAACTATGGCTACACCTTC. It specifies CASSQSYRGGNYGYTF.